This T cell receptor (beta chain) was recovered during a study of vaccination effects on CD4 cells after COVID-19. On the study more broadly: Two doses of either BNT162b2 or mRNA-1273 were given to each participant.

Turning to this clone: The antigen is undetermined.

Trimming took 1 base from V and 5 from J, leaving 14 bases between them. CDR1 is SGHTA, CDR2 FQGNSA, per germline. The CDR3 runs to 15 residues. Antigen-specific CD4+ T cells were first expanded with viral peptide pools by the ViraFEST assay and only then sequenced. Culturing for around eleven days preceded CD4+ T cell isolation. Vaccine recipients lacked prior SARS-CoV-2 infection and had negative nucleocapsid antibodies. Each well held 1.5 million to 2 million PBMC cultured with roughly 9.7 ug/ml peptides and about 9.7 IU/ml IL-2. Here immunoSEQ multiplex PCR was the method, and the copy in TCRdb shows in-frame clones only, minus some. The data contain 78,000 or so clones, around 76% of them singletons.

The sequences come from CD4+ T cells from PBMCs cultured with SARS-CoV-2 spike peptides, collected before COVID-19 vaccination. The chain joins TRBV7-2 to TRBJ2-5, with D perhaps being TRBD1 or TRBD2 (6 bases each). This TCR was sampled from a human donor who received a COVID-19 vaccine. CDR3 coding DNA: TGTGCCAGCAGCTTAGTAACCGGGGGCAAGGAGACCCAGTACTTC. Translating gives CASSLVTGGKETQYF.